Below are 18 T cell receptor beta chains sequenced from a single sample in a study of blood T cell repertoires in COVID-19. The data were produced by immunoSEQ multiplex PCR, yet TCRdb's version contains in-frame clones alone and is incomplete. In the table there are about 410,000 clones, 89% of which are singletons. Sequencing used peripheral blood. The receptor set was obtained from a middle-aged woman with COVID-19, enrolled during active disease.

V is TRBV19 and J is TRBJ2-7; D uncertain. Trimming shortened V by 3 bases and J by 4 bases, and 7 bases separated the two germline ends. In germline, CDR1 is LNHDA, CDR2 SQIVND (reference sequence). The CDR3 spans 12 residues. CDR3 amino acids: CASSIGPYEQYF. CDR3 DNA: TGTGCCAGTAGTATTGGCCCTTACGAGCAGTACTTC.

About this clone: This sample includes further DNA sequences coding for the same CDR3. The rearrangement uses TRBV5-1 and TRBJ2-3; TRBD1 matches 9 bases. The CDR3 has 14 residues. V was pared by 4 bases and J by 3 bases, with 3 bases of the junction left unmatched. From germline, CDR1 is SGHRS and CDR2 YFSETQ. CDR3 sequence reads: CASSPDRGTDTQYF. CDR3 bases: TGCGCCAGCAGCCCCGACAGGGGGACAGATACGCAGTATTTT.

The J gene is TRBJ1-1, the V gene TRBV6-4; D is uncertain. This CDR3 region has 13 residues. In germline, CDR1 is MRHNA, CDR2 SNTAGT. Trimming stripped 3 bases from V and 1 base from J, with 6 bases between. This CDR3 reads CASSETGNTEAFF. The CDR3 DNA is TGTGCCAGCAGTGAGACGGGGAACACTGAAGCTTTCTTT.

The CDR3 nucleotides read TGCGCCAGCAGCACCCGACAGGTTATGAACACTGAAGCTTTCTTT. Translating it yields CASSTRQVMNTEAFF. The chain recombines TRBV4-3 with TRBJ1-1; D might be TRBD1 (6 bases). V lost 5 bases, J lost 0 bases, and 13 bases lay in between. This CDR3 is built from 15 residues. Looked up from germline, CDR1 is LGHNA and CDR2 is YSLEER.

The genes are TRBV2 and TRBJ1-3; TRBD1 agrees at 7 bases. The CDR3 covers 14 residues. Germline lookup yields CDR1 SNHLY and CDR2 FYNNEI. The V segment lost 4 bases and the J segment 9 bases; nucleotides outside the gene matches: 9. The CDR3 coding sequence is TGTGCCAGCAGTGCGCAGGGGGTAGGCGGCACCATATATTTT. This translates into CASSAQGVGGTIYF.

This chain uses TRBV28 with TRBJ1-6; possibly TRBD1 for D (5 bases). CDR3 size: 15 residues. With 1 base removed from V and 4 bases from J, the gap between germline ends came to 8 bases. Germline lookup yields CDR1 MDHEN and CDR2 SYDVKM. The CDR3 protein is CASSLSGSYNSPLHF. In DNA, the CDR3 is TGTGCCAGCAGTTTATCAGGGTCTTATAATTCACCCCTCCACTTT. Combining the CDR3 with reference TRBV28 and TRBJ1-6 gives the whole variable domain DVKVTQSSRYLVKRTGEKVFLECVQDMDHENMFWYRQDPGLGLRLIYFSYDVKMKEKGDIPEGYSVSREKKERFSLILESASTNQTSMYLCASSLSGSYNSPLHFGNGTRLTVT.

The rearrangement links TRBV15 to TRBJ2-1; D unresolved. This CDR3 has 15 amino acids. Germline V lookup: CDR1 LNHNV, CDR2 YYDKDF (reference sequence). The V end lost 0 bases, the J end lost 0 bases, and 6 bases lay between the germline ends. CDR3 sequence (DNA): TGTGCCACCAGCAGAGACCACAGCTCCTACAATGAGCAGTTCTTC. Its translation is CATSRDHSSYNEQFF.

This chain uses TRBV7-2 with TRBJ2-1, with D possibly being TRBD2 (5 bases). V was shortened by 1 base and J by 3 bases, with 13 bases between the two germline ends. The CDR3 loop spans 16 amino acids. Looked up from germline, CDR1 is SGHTA and CDR2 is FQGNSA. The DNA for the CDR3 is TGTGCCAGCAGCTTAGTAGGGAGCGGTAGCTACAATGAGCAGTTCTTC. Translating gives CASSLVGSGSYNEQFF.

For this clone: Different DNA sequences within this sample yield the same CDR3. The chain couples TRBV19 to TRBJ2-2; D may be TRBD1 (6 bases). The CDR3 contains 14 residues. Trimming shortened V by 4 bases and J by 3 bases, and 9 bases separated the two germline ends. CDR1 LNHDA and CDR2 SQIVND come from the germline V gene (reference sequence). This chain's CDR3 is CASSRAGDTGELFF. In DNA form, the CDR3 reads TGTGCCAGTAGTAGAGCAGGGGACACCGGGGAGCTGTTTTTT.

The chain is built from TRBV27 and TRBJ2-2; TRBD1 matches at 11 bases. The CDR3 totals 17 residues. CDR1 and CDR2 from the germline V gene are MNHEY and SMNVEV (reference sequence). After removal of 10 bases from V and 3 bases from J, the junction contained 13 bases not matched to a gene. CDR3 DNA sequence: TGTGCCACCTTAGGGGACAGGGGGAAGCAATACACCGGGGAGCTGTTTTTT. It yields the protein CATLGDRGKQYTGELFF.

The J gene is TRBJ2-1, the V gene TRBV4-3, with D maybe TRBD1 (6 bases). Germline V lookup: CDR1 LGHNA, CDR2 YSLEER. V was trimmed by 4 bases and J by 5 bases, leaving 15 bases between them. This CDR3 spans 15 amino acids. This chain's CDR3 is CASSPSGTPNNEQFF. CDR3 sequence (DNA): TGCGCCAGCAGCCCCTCGGGGACACCTAACAATGAGCAGTTCTTC.

This chain connects TRBV18 to TRBJ1-5; TRBD1 agrees at 9 bases. V lost 2 bases and J lost 8; bases outside the gene matches: 7. Germline-derived CDR1 and CDR2 are KGHSH and LQKENI. This CDR3 has 15 residues. The chain's CDR3 is CASSPGTGSPEPQHF. The CDR3 region has the DNA TGTGCCAGCTCACCAGGGACAGGGAGTCCGGAGCCCCAGCATTTT.

The chain joins TRBV24-1 to TRBJ2-1, with TRBD2 matching 8 bases. CDR3 length: 15 amino acids. Germline assignment: CDR1 KGHDR and CDR2 SFDVKD. With V trimmed by 4 bases and J by 5 bases, 6 bases remained unmatched. Written as DNA, the CDR3 is TGTGCCACCAGTGACGGCTTGCGGGGGGACAATGAGCAGTTCTTC. Translated, it gives CATSDGLRGDNEQFF.

This clone was counted many times. Other DNA sequences in this specimen translate into the identical CDR3. The chain couples TRBV5-1 to TRBJ2-3; 10 bases line up with TRBD1. CDR1 is SGHRS, CDR2 YFSETQ, per germline. The CDR3 has 16 residues. Germline trimming cut 3 bases from V and 3 bases from J; bases unmatched to any gene: 7. The CDR3 coding sequence is TGCGCCAGCAGCTCGACGCCGGGACAGGGGACAGATACGCAGTATTTT. This encodes CASSSTPGQGTDTQYF.

The chain uses TRBV6-2 or TRBV6-3 and TRBJ2-3, with D possibly TRBD2 on 5 matching bases. The V and J ends lost 0 bases and 6 bases respectively, with 13 bases between them. Germline CDR1 is MNHEY and CDR2 is SVGEGT. This CDR3 contains 15 residues. In DNA, the CDR3 is TGTGCCAGCAGTTACTCCCATCTAGCCAGGGATACGCAGTATTTT. Translated: CASSYSHLARDTQYF.

This chain uses TRBV3-1 (or the pseudogene TRBV3-2) with TRBJ2-7; the D is unclear. V dropped 3 bases and J dropped 5 bases, with 11 bases sitting between them. Per germline, CDR1 LGHDT and CDR2 YNNKEL (reference sequence). The CDR3 covers 13 residues. CDR3 bases: TGTGCCAGCAGCCAGCCCATCACTGACGAGCAGTACTTC. Translated, it gives CASSQPITDEQYF.

The chain recombines TRBV19 with TRBJ1-2; 7 bases align to TRBD1. The CDR3 sequence is 15 residues long. Looked up from germline, CDR1 is LNHDA and CDR2 is SQIVND (reference sequence). The trim removed 2 bases at V and 2 bases at J, leaving 5 bases unmatched. CDR3 amino acids: CASSIPGQINYGYTF. The CDR3 DNA reads as TGTGCCAGTAGTATACCGGGACAGATAAACTATGGCTACACCTTC.

The gene calls are TRBV19 and TRBJ1-6; D ambiguous. CDR3 size: 15 residues. Germline V CDR1 and CDR2: LNHDA, SQIVND (reference sequence). Between the trimmed V and J ends, which lost 7 bases and 7 bases, there was a span of 17 bases. DNA of the CDR3: TGTGCCAGTACCGTCCCCACGGGAAGGAATTCACCCCTCCACTTT. Its translation is CASTVPTGRNSPLHF.